Listed below are T cell receptor beta chains from one sample, sequenced in a study of Graves' ophthalmopathy and Graves' hyperthyroidism. TCRdb ran MiXCR on the multiplex PCR reads and lists one entry per CDR3 protein. The sample carries 900,000 to 1,200,000 distinct CDR3 sequences, 35% to 40% recorded once. Specimen: peripheral blood or thyroid tissue (not recorded which). Receptors originate from an adult man with Graves' hyperthyroidism. Both conserved end residues are part of each CDR3. D genes are given only for firm matches. Rows may omit the clone size; those that give it use once, few, many or a size class.

abundance: few
j_gene: TRBJ2-7
v_gene: TRBV6-5
d_gene: TRBD2
CDR3aa: CASSYRRVGRYEQYF
CDR3nt: TGTGCCAGCAGTTACCGGCGGGTCGGGAGGTACGAGCAGTACTTC

abundance: many
j_gene: TRBJ1-1
v_gene: TRBV20-1
d_gene: TRBD1
CDR3aa: CRSDRANTEAFF
CDR3nt: TGCCGATCGGACAGGGCGAACACTGAAGCTTTCTTT

abundance: many
j_gene: TRBJ2-7
v_gene: TRBV6-5
d_gene: TRBD1
CDR3aa: CASSRTGESYEQYF
CDR3nt: TGTGCCAGCAGTCGGACAGGGGAGAGCTACGAGCAGTACTTC

abundance: many
j_gene: TRBJ1-5
v_gene: TRBV7-2
d_gene: NA
CDR3aa: CASSLFRVGAGQPQHF
CDR3nt: TGTGCCAGCAGCTTATTCCGAGTCGGTGCAGGTCAGCCCCAGCATTTT

abundance: many
j_gene: TRBJ2-2
v_gene: TRBV10-3
d_gene: TRBD2
CDR3aa: CAISDVAGMNTGELFF
CDR3nt: TGTGCCATCAGTGATGTAGCGGGAATGAACACCGGGGAGCTGTTTTTT

abundance: NA
j_gene: TRBJ2-2
v_gene: TRBV7-9
d_gene: NA
CDR3aa: CASSMRGPHTGELFF
CDR3nt: TGTGCCAGCAGCATGCGGGGGCCTCACACCGGGGAGCTGTTTTTT

abundance: NA
j_gene: TRBJ1-5
v_gene: TRBV10-3
d_gene: NA
CDR3aa: CATTPLLGNQPQHF
CDR3nt: TGTGCCACCACCCCGTTACTAGGGAATCAGCCCCAGCATTTT

abundance: NA
j_gene: TRBJ1-2
v_gene: TRBV6-6
d_gene: NA
CDR3aa: CASRSGTFHGYTF
CDR3nt: TGTGCCAGCAGGAGCGGGACGTTCCATGGCTACACCTTC

abundance: NA
j_gene: TRBJ2-5
v_gene: TRBV29-1
d_gene: TRBD1
CDR3aa: CNVTGTGGAGETQYF
CDR3nt: TGCAACGTTACAGGGACAGGGGGGGCCGGAGAGACCCAGTACTTC

abundance: NA
j_gene: TRBJ1-1
v_gene: TRBV28
d_gene: NA
CDR3aa: CATLGLNTEAFF
CDR3nt: TGTGCCACGCTGGGCCTGAACACTGAAGCTTTCTTT

abundance: many
j_gene: TRBJ2-7
v_gene: TRBV10-3
d_gene: TRBD1
CDR3aa: CAIRDGDRGRSYEQYF
CDR3nt: TGTGCCATCAGGGACGGGGACAGGGGGCGTTCCTACGAGCAGTACTTC

abundance: many
j_gene: TRBJ2-7
v_gene: TRBV9
d_gene: TRBD2
CDR3aa: CASSVAGGDSYEQYF
CDR3nt: TGTGCCAGCAGCGTAGCGGGAGGGGACTCCTACGAGCAGTACTTC

abundance: few
j_gene: TRBJ1-1
v_gene: TRBV14
d_gene: TRBD1
CDR3aa: CASSQATGENTEAFF
CDR3nt: TGTGCCAGCAGCCAAGCCACAGGGGAAAACACTGAAGCTTTCTTT

abundance: many
j_gene: TRBJ2-7
v_gene: TRBV11-2
d_gene: TRBD1
CDR3aa: CASSWDRSPTYEQYF
CDR3nt: TGTGCCAGCAGTTGGGACAGGTCCCCGACCTACGAGCAGTACTTC

abundance: few
j_gene: TRBJ1-6
v_gene: TRBV30
d_gene: NA
CDR3aa: CAWNDAGPSPLHF
CDR3nt: TGTGCCTGGAACGACGCGGGACCTTCACCCCTCCACTTT

abundance: many
j_gene: TRBJ1-5
v_gene: TRBV20-1
d_gene: NA
CDR3aa: CSGSGIRQPQHF
CDR3nt: TGCAGTGGGTCGGGTATCCGTCAGCCCCAGCATTTT

abundance: many
j_gene: TRBJ1-6
v_gene: TRBV6-5
d_gene: TRBD1
CDR3aa: CASSYSNRGDSPLHF
CDR3nt: TGTGCCAGCAGTTACTCGAACAGGGGGGATTCACCCCTCCACTTT

abundance: few
j_gene: TRBJ1-5
v_gene: TRBV19
d_gene: TRBD1
CDR3aa: CASSSPGTGVGSNQPQHF
CDR3nt: TGTGCCAGTAGTAGCCCCGGGACAGGGGTGGGAAGCAATCAGCCCCAGCATTTT

abundance: many
j_gene: TRBJ2-2
v_gene: TRBV7-2
d_gene: TRBD1
CDR3aa: CASSIRQGSGELFF
CDR3nt: TGTGCCAGCAGCATCCGACAGGGCTCCGGGGAGCTGTTTTTT

abundance: few
j_gene: TRBJ1-2
v_gene: TRBV2
d_gene: NA
CDR3aa: CASSEGGTLYTF
CDR3nt: TGTGCCAGCAGTGAGGGGGGGACCCTCTACACCTTC

abundance: many
j_gene: TRBJ2-6
v_gene: TRBV19
d_gene: TRBD1
CDR3aa: CASRKGQSSGANVLTF
CDR3nt: TGTGCCAGTCGGAAGGGACAGAGCTCTGGGGCCAACGTCCTGACTTTC

abundance: many
j_gene: TRBJ1-2
v_gene: TRBV12-3/TRBV12-4
d_gene: NA
CDR3aa: CASSPQTAGYGYTF
CDR3nt: TGTGCCAGCAGTCCTCAGACCGCGGGCTATGGCTACACCTTC

abundance: many
j_gene: TRBJ1-2
v_gene: TRBV10-3
d_gene: TRBD1
CDR3aa: CAISEFETGGGSSGYTF
CDR3nt: TGTGCCATCAGTGAGTTCGAGACAGGGGGCGGGTCGAGTGGCTACACCTTC

abundance: NA
j_gene: TRBJ1-5
v_gene: TRBV19
d_gene: NA
CDR3aa: CASSMTRQPQHF
CDR3nt: TGTGCCAGTAGTATGACCAGGCAGCCCCAGCATTTT

abundance: NA
j_gene: TRBJ1-5
v_gene: TRBV29-1
d_gene: NA
CDR3aa: CSVEEKTRSETQHF
CDR3nt: TGCAGCGTTGAAGAAAAAACTAGGTCAGAGACCCAGCATTTT

abundance: few
j_gene: TRBJ2-7
v_gene: TRBV12-3/TRBV12-4
d_gene: TRBD2
CDR3aa: CASQGGGFYEQYF
CDR3nt: TGTGCCAGCCAAGGCGGGGGGTTTTACGAGCAGTACTTC

abundance: few
j_gene: TRBJ2-5
v_gene: TRBV7-6
d_gene: TRBD1
CDR3aa: CASSPLRDRGRETQYF
CDR3nt: TGTGCCAGCAGCCCTCTAAGGGACAGGGGGCGAGAGACCCAGTACTTC

abundance: NA
j_gene: TRBJ1-6
v_gene: TRBV7-6
d_gene: NA
CDR3aa: CASSLDLAGAPLHF
CDR3nt: TGTGCCAGCAGCTTAGACCTAGCGGGAGCACCCCTCCACTTT

abundance: NA
j_gene: TRBJ2-7
v_gene: TRBV20-1
d_gene: TRBD1
CDR3aa: CSANRDRLFYEQYF
CDR3nt: TGCAGTGCTAACCGGGACAGGCTGTTCTACGAGCAGTACTTC

abundance: few
j_gene: TRBJ2-7
v_gene: TRBV5-5
d_gene: NA
CDR3aa: CASSPLSFSYEQYF
CDR3nt: TGTGCCAGCAGCCCCCTGTCGTTCAGCTACGAGCAGTACTTC

abundance: NA
j_gene: TRBJ1-2
v_gene: TRBV29-1
d_gene: NA
CDR3aa: CSVKLGGYTF
CDR3nt: TGCAGCGTTAAACTGGGAGGCTACACCTTC

abundance: NA
j_gene: TRBJ2-1
v_gene: TRBV11-2
d_gene: TRBD2
CDR3aa: CASSLEGLAGYNEQFF
CDR3nt: TGTGCCAGCAGCTTAGAGGGCCTAGCGGGGTACAATGAGCAGTTCTTC

abundance: once
j_gene: TRBJ2-7
v_gene: TRBV10-3
d_gene: TRBD1
CDR3aa: CAISEGTELTYEQYF
CDR3nt: TGTGCCATCAGTGAGGGGACAGAGCTGACCTACGAGCAGTACTTC

abundance: NA
j_gene: TRBJ2-5
v_gene: TRBV7-9
d_gene: NA
CDR3aa: CASSPYRVEETQYF
CDR3nt: TGCGCCAGCAGCCCGTACAGGGTGGAAGAGACCCAGTACTTC

abundance: many
j_gene: TRBJ2-2
v_gene: TRBV20-1
d_gene: NA
CDR3aa: CSARTVQRTNTGELFF
CDR3nt: TGCAGTGCTAGAACGGTCCAGCGGACGAACACCGGGGAGCTGTTTTTT

abundance: few
j_gene: TRBJ2-7
v_gene: TRBV12-3/TRBV12-4
d_gene: TRBD2
CDR3aa: CASSLGTGLAGGSSYEQYF
CDR3nt: TGTGCCAGCAGTTTAGGCACGGGACTAGCGGGGGGATCCTCCTACGAGCAGTACTTC

abundance: NA
j_gene: TRBJ2-7
v_gene: TRBV19
d_gene: NA
CDR3aa: CASSMADSSYEQYF
CDR3nt: TGTGCCAGTAGTATGGCGGATAGCTCCTACGAGCAGTACTTC

abundance: NA
j_gene: TRBJ1-1
v_gene: TRBV20-1
d_gene: NA
CDR3aa: CSARDKEWGTEAFF
CDR3nt: TGCAGTGCTAGAGATAAGGAGTGGGGCACTGAAGCTTTCTTT

abundance: few
j_gene: TRBJ2-7
v_gene: TRBV10-3
d_gene: NA
CDR3aa: CAISTGAGRTYEQYF
CDR3nt: TGTGCCATCAGTACTGGGGCAGGGAGGACGTACGAGCAGTACTTC

abundance: few
j_gene: TRBJ1-2
v_gene: TRBV5-6
d_gene: NA
CDR3aa: CASSQFGESRNYGYTF
CDR3nt: TGTGCCAGCAGCCAGTTTGGAGAAAGCCGAAACTATGGCTACACCTTC

abundance: once
j_gene: TRBJ1-1
v_gene: TRBV29-1
d_gene: NA
CDR3aa: CSFTGSEAFF
CDR3nt: TGCAGCTTTACAGGGAGCGAAGCTTTCTTT

abundance: NA
j_gene: TRBJ2-2
v_gene: TRBV29-1
d_gene: NA
CDR3aa: CSVRWGDGELFF
CDR3nt: TGCAGCGTTCGTTGGGGGGACGGGGAGCTGTTTTTT

abundance: few
j_gene: TRBJ1-6
v_gene: TRBV5-4
d_gene: TRBD1
CDR3aa: CASSTRDSNSPLHF
CDR3nt: TGTGCCAGCAGCACCCGGGACAGTAATTCACCCCTCCACTTT

abundance: few
j_gene: TRBJ1-1
v_gene: TRBV2
d_gene: TRBD1
CDR3aa: CASSKETGGLAEAFF
CDR3nt: TGTGCCAGCAGTAAGGAGACAGGGGGCTTGGCTGAAGCTTTCTTT

abundance: NA
j_gene: TRBJ2-5
v_gene: TRBV7-9
d_gene: NA
CDR3aa: CASSGGVGQGKQSF
CDR3nt: TGTGCCAGCAGCGGGGGAGTGGGCCAAGGGAAGCAGTCCTTC

abundance: few
j_gene: TRBJ2-7
v_gene: TRBV20-1
d_gene: NA
CDR3aa: CSADKRYEQYF
CDR3nt: TGCAGTGCGGACAAACGCTACGAGCAGTACTTC

abundance: many
j_gene: TRBJ1-2
v_gene: TRBV7-2
d_gene: NA
CDR3aa: CASGGGHYGYTF
CDR3nt: TGTGCCTCCGGCGGCGGCCACTATGGCTACACCTTC

abundance: many
j_gene: TRBJ1-3
v_gene: TRBV7-2
d_gene: TRBD1
CDR3aa: CASTIDLTGVGNTIYF
CDR3nt: TGTGCCAGCACCATAGATTTGACAGGGGTTGGAAACACCATATATTTT

abundance: few
j_gene: TRBJ1-1
v_gene: TRBV5-8
d_gene: NA
CDR3aa: CASSAWDKNTEAFF
CDR3nt: TGTGCCAGCAGCGCGTGGGACAAGAACACTGAAGCTTTCTTT

abundance: NA
j_gene: TRBJ1-2
v_gene: TRBV10-2
d_gene: NA
CDR3aa: CASSDHIGDAYGYTF
CDR3nt: TGCGCCAGCAGTGATCATATCGGGGATGCCTATGGCTACACCTTC